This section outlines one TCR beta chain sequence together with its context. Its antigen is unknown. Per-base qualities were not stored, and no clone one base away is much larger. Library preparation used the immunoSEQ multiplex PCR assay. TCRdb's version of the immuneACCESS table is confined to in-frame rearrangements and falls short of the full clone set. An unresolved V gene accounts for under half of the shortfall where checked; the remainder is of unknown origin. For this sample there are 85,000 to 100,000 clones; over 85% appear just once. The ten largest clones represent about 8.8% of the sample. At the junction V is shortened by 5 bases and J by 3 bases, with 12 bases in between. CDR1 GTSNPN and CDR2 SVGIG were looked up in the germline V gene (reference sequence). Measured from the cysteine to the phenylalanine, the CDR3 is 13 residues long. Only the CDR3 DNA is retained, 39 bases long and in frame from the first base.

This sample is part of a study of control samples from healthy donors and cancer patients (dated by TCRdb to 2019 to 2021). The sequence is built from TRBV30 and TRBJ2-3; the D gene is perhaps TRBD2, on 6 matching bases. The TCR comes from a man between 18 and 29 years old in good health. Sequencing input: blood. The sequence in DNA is TGTGCCTGGCGGGAGCATGGGACAGATACGCAGTATTTT. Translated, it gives CAWREHGTDTQYF.